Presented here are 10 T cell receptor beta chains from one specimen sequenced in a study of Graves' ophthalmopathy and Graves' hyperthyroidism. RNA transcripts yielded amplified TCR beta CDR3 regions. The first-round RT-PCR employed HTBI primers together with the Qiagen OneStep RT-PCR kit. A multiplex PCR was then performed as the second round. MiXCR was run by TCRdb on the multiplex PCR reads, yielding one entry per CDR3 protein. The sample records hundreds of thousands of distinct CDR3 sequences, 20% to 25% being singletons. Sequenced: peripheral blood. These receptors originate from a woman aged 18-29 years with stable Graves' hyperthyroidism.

CDR3 sequence (DNA): TGTGCCAGCAGTTTAGGTAGCGGGAACGAGCAGTACTTC. This encodes CASSLGSGNEQYF. V and J are TRBV12-3 or TRBV12-4 and TRBJ2-7, with 8 bases fitting TRBD2. V shed 1 base and J 5 bases; nucleotides not matched to a gene: 1. This CDR3 comprises 13 residues.

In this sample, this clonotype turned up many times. The CDR3 region is CSARTHSYEQYF. The CDR3, as DNA: TGCAGCGCCCGGACTCACTCCTACGAGCAGTACTTC. The chain links TRBV29-1 to TRBJ2-7, with a tentative D call TRBD2 (5 bases). Germline lookup yields CDR1 SQVTM and CDR2 ANQGSEA. The CDR3 runs 12 residues. The germline V and J ends were trimmed by 7 bases and 0 bases, with 10 bases remaining between them.

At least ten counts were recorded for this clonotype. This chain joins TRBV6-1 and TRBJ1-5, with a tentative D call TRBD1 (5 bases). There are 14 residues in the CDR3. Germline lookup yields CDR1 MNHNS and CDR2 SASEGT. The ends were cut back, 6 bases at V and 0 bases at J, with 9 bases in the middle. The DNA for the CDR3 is TGTGCCAGCAGCAACAGGATTAGCAATCAGCCCCAGCATTTT. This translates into CASSNRISNQPQHF.

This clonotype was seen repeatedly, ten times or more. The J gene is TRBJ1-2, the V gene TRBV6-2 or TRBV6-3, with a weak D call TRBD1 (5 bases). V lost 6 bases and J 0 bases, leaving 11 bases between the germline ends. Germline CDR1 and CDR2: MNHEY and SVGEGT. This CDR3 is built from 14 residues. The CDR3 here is CASSRREANYGYTF. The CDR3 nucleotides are TGTGCCAGCAGCCGCAGGGAAGCTAACTATGGCTACACCTTC.

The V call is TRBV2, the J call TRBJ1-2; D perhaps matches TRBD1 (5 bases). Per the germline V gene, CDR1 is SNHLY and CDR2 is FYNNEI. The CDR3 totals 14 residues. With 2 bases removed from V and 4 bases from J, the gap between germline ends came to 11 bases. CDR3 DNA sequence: TGTGCCAGCAGTGAATGGGGGGATTTCTATGGCTACACCTTC. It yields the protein CASSEWGDFYGYTF.

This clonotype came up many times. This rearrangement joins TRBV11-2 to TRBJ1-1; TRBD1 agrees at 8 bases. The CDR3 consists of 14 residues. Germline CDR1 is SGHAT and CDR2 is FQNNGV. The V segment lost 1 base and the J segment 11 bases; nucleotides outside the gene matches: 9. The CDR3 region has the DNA TGTGCCAGCAGCTTAGCTGGACAGGGTAAGGGCGCTTTCTTT. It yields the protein CASSLAGQGKGAFF.

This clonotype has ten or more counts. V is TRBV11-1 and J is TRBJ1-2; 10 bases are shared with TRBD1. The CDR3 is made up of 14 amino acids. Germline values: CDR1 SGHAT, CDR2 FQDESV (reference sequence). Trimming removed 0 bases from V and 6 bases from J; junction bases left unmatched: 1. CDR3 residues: CASSLAGTGDGYTF. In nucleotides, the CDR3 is TGTGCCAGCAGCTTAGCAGGGACAGGGGATGGCTACACCTTC.

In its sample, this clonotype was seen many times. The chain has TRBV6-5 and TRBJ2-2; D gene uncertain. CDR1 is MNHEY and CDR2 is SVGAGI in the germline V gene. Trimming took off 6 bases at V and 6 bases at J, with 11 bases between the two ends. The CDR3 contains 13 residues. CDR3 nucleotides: TGTGCCAGCAGGACGGGTTTCTCCGGGGAGCTGTTTTTT. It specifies CASRTGFSGELFF.

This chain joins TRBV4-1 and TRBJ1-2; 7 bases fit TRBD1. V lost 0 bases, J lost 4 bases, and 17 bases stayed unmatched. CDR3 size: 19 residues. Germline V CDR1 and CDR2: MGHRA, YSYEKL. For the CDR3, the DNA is TGCGCCAGCAGCCAAGATAGAAGGAGACAGGGAGTTCCTGGCTATGGCTACACCTTC. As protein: CASSQDRRRQGVPGYGYTF.

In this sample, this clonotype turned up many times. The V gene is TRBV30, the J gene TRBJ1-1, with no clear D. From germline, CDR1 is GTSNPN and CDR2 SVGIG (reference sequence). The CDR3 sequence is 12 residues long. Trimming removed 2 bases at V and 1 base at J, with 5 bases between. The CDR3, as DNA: TGTGCCTGGAGTCGTGAGAACACTGAAGCTTTCTTT. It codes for CAWSRENTEAFF.